The rows below give T cell receptor beta chains drawn from one sample of a study of identical twins. Using its own MiXCR run on the 5' RACE reads, TCRdb lists one record per CDR3 protein. The table includes approximately 530,000 distinct CDR3 sequences, more than 20% detected once. These data were also reused for a study on yellow fever vaccine responses in identical twins.

The sample consisted of CD4+ T cells sorted from blood. The receptors derive from a woman between 18 and 29 years old in good health. The CDR3 runs from the conserved cysteine through the conserved F or W. The D gene is left open where the match is weak. Part of the rows lack a size; the others show once, few, many or a class for expanded clones.

j_call,clone_size,v_call,d_call,cdr3_nt,cdr3_aa
TRBJ2-3,.,TRBV20-1,.,TGCAGTGCTCCCCTTGCCAGTAGCACAGATACGCAGTATTTT,CSAPLASSTDTQYF
TRBJ2-1,.,TRBV6-1,.,TGTGCCAGCAGCCCCCCACCAAGGGGGGGCTCCTACAATGAGCAGTTCTTC,CASSPPPRGGSYNEQFF
TRBJ2-1,few,TRBV11-2,TRBD1,TGTGCCAGCAGCTTCACGTGGACAGGGAATTACAATGAGCAGTTCTTC,CASSFTWTGNYNEQFF
TRBJ2-5,few,TRBV18,.,TGTGCCAGCTCACCCCGGGACACCAAAGAGACCCAGTACTTC,CASSPRDTKETQYF
TRBJ2-2,.,TRBV21-1,.,TGTGCCATACCGGGACAGGGGACCGGGGAGCTGTTTTTT,CAIPGQGTGELFF
TRBJ2-3,few,TRBV5-1,.,TGCGCCAGCAGCGCCCGCGGAATAAAGCTCCGCACAGATACGCAGTATTTT,CASSARGIKLRTDTQYF
TRBJ1-1,many,TRBV11-2,TRBD1,TGTGCCAGCAGTGAGGGGGCAGGGAACACTGAAGCTTTCTTT,CASSEGAGNTEAFF
TRBJ2-1,few,TRBV4-1,.,TGCGCCAGCAGTCAACCTTCTAGGGGCTCCTACAATGAGCAGTTCTTC,CASSQPSRGSYNEQFF
TRBJ2-5,once,TRBV28,TRBD2,TGTGCCAGCAGTACTAGCGGGAGGGCCAAGAGCCAAGAGACCCAGTACTTC,CASSTSGRAKSQETQYF
TRBJ2-4,.,TRBV24-1,TRBD1,TGTGCCACCAGTGATCCAGGGGGCCAGACGAACATTCAGTACTTC,CATSDPGGQTNIQYF